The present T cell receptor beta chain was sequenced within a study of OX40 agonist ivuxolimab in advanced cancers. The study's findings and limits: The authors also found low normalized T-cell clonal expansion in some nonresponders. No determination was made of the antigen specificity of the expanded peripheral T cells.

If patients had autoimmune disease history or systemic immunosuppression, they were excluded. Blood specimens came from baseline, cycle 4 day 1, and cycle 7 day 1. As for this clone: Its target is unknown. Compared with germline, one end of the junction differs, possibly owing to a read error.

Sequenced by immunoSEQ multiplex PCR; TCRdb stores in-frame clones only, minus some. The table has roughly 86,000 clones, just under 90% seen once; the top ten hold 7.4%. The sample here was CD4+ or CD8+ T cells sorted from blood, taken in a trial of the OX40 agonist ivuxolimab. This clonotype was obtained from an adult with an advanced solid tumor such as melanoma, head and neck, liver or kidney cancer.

The CDR3 DNA follows: TGTGCTAGCAGCGCCCGGGACACTCCCCCCTACGAGCAGTACTTC. Its translation is CASSARDTPPYEQYF. V gene TRBV7-7 combines with J gene TRBJ2-7, with D possibly being TRBD1 (6 bases). The CDR3 length is 15 residues. Germline CDR1 is SSHAT and CDR2 is FNYEAQ (reference sequence).